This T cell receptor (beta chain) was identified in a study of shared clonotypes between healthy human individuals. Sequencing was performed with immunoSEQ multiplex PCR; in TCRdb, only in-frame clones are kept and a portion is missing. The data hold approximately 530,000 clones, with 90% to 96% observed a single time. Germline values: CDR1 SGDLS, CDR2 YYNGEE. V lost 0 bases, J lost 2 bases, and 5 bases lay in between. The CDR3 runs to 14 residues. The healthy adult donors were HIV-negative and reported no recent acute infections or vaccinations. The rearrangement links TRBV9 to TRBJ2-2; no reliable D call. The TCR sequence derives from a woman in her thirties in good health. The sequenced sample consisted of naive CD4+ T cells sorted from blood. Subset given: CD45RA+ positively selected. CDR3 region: CASSVGVNTGELFF. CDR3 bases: TGTGCCAGCAGCGTAGGGGTCAACACCGGGGAGCTGTTTTTT.